The next 19 T cell receptor beta chains were all read from a single sample in a study of T cells expressing NK-cell markers. TCRdb reanalyzed the 5' RACE reads and collapses them to one entry per CDR3 protein, without DNA. The sample's table shows about 550,000 distinct CDR3 sequences. Sequenced sample: blood T cells: a sorted CD56 or NKG2C T cell subset, CD4+ or CD8+ T cells, or bulk PBMC T cells (not recorded which). The source is a man aged 18 to 30 in good health.

The chain links TRBV10-3 to TRBJ2-3; TCRdb's assignment of TRBD2 cannot be checked, as there is no DNA. Germline-derived CDR1 and CDR2 are ENHRY and SYGVKD. The length of the CDR3 is 18 residues. This chain's CDR3 is CAISSSGRALAVTDTQYF.

The V gene is TRBV12-3 or TRBV12-4, the J gene TRBJ2-5. The CDR3 covers 13 residues. CDR3 sequence: CASSLRQLETQYF.

The V gene is TRBV11-2, the J gene TRBJ2-7; TCRdb designates TRBD2, a call that cannot be tested without DNA. CDR1 and CDR2 (germline): SGHAT, FQNNGV. CDR3 length: 18 residues. This chain's CDR3 is CASSLGGSGTSGISEQYF.

The CDR3 reads CASSLQWGGYTF. This chain uses TRBV3-1 with TRBJ1-2. This CDR3 has 12 amino acids. Looked up from germline, CDR1 is LGHDT and CDR2 is YNNKEL (reference sequence).

This CDR3 is CASSTGTEGLPETQYF. The chain employs TRBV12-3 or TRBV12-4 and TRBJ2-5; the D gene TCRdb calls, TRBD1, cannot be checked with no DNA. This CDR3 spans 16 amino acids.

V usage is TRBV6-2 or TRBV6-3 and J usage is TRBJ2-7. The CDR3 length is 13 residues. Germline values: CDR1 MNHEY, CDR2 SVGEGT. The CDR3 protein is CASTTRAIYEQYF.

V and J are TRBV6-2 or TRBV6-3 and TRBJ2-1; TCRdb lists TRBD1, though no DNA is available to test this call. The germline CDR1 and CDR2 sequences are MNHEY and SVGEGT. This CDR3 comprises 15 residues. CDR3 sequence reads: CASIKRWGVSNEQFF.

The chain uses TRBV12-3 or TRBV12-4 and TRBJ1-1; the D call from TCRdb, TRBD1, cannot be confirmed without DNA. CDR3 size: 13 residues. This chain's CDR3 is CASSGGANTEAFF.

The J gene is TRBJ2-1, the V gene TRBV4-3; TCRdb lists TRBD2, though no DNA is available to test this call. The CDR3 consists of 14 residues. In germline, CDR1 is LGHNA, CDR2 YSLEER. This CDR3 is CASSLSGPGNEQFF.

The chain couples TRBV27 to TRBJ1-2. Germline V gives CDR1 MNHEY, CDR2 SMNVEV (reference sequence). This CDR3 comprises 17 residues. The CDR3 here is CASRPERAFPGAYGYTF.

V gene TRBV6-2 or TRBV6-3 combines with J gene TRBJ2-3; without DNA, the TCRdb call of TRBD1 cannot be checked. CDR1 MNHEY and CDR2 SVGEGT come from the germline V gene. The CDR3 extends over 16 amino acids. The CDR3 loop reads CASSPLRDTSTDTQYF.

This rearrangement joins TRBV19 to TRBJ2-3. The CDR3 extends over 15 amino acids. Looked up from germline, CDR1 is LNHDA and CDR2 is SQIVND (reference sequence). The CDR3 spells CASSLRLWGTDTQYF.

The chain has TRBV12-3 or TRBV12-4 and TRBJ1-2; TCRdb reports TRBD1, a call that lacks DNA to check it against. The CDR3 covers 13 residues. CDR3 sequence reads: CASSRDRGPGYTF.

The chain couples TRBV6-2 or TRBV6-3 to TRBJ2-2. Germline assignment: CDR1 MNHEY and CDR2 SVGEGT. CDR3 size: 16 residues. The CDR3 spells CASSYRLAERTGELFF.

V is TRBV7-8 and J is TRBJ2-2. The CDR3 is made up of 15 amino acids. CDR1 and CDR2 (germline): SGHVS, FQNEAQ. The CDR3 here is CASSLWVEATGELFF. Complete variable domain (other parts from reference TRBV7-8 and TRBJ2-2): GAGVSQSPRYKVAKRGQDVALRCDPISGHVSLFWYQQALGQGPEFLTYFQNEAQLDKSGLPSDRFFAERPEGSVSTLKIQRTQQEDSAVYLCASSLWVEATGELFFGEGSRLTVL.

The chain recombines TRBV25-1 with TRBJ2-3; TCRdb designates TRBD2, a call that cannot be tested without DNA. This CDR3 comprises 15 residues. The germline V gene encodes CDR1 MGHDK and CDR2 SYGVNS. This CDR3 reads CASSVLAGHTDTQYF. Supplemented by reference TRBV25-1 and TRBJ2-3, the full variable domain reads EADIYQTPRYLVIGTGKKITLECSQTMGHDKMYWYQQDPGMELHLIHYSYGVNSTEKGDLSSESTVSRIRTEHFPLTLESARPSHTSQYLCASSVLAGHTDTQYFGPGTRLTVL.

This chain's CDR3 is CASSLVWTSGGTSTDTQYF. The V call is TRBV5-1, the J call TRBJ2-3; checking the TCRdb D call of TRBD2 is not possible without DNA. This CDR3 region has 19 residues. Germline CDR1 is SGHRS and CDR2 is YFSETQ.

This chain uses TRBV27 with TRBJ2-2; the D gene TCRdb calls, TRBD1, cannot be checked with no DNA. CDR1 is MNHEY, CDR2 SMNVEV, per germline (reference sequence). The CDR3 spans 14 residues. CDR3 in amino acids: CASGTGGPAGELFF.

V is TRBV4-3 and J is TRBJ2-5; TCRdb's D call of TRBD1 is untestable without DNA. In germline, CDR1 is LGHNA, CDR2 YSLEER. The length of the CDR3 is 17 residues. The CDR3 sequence is CASSQDALRTGRETQYF.